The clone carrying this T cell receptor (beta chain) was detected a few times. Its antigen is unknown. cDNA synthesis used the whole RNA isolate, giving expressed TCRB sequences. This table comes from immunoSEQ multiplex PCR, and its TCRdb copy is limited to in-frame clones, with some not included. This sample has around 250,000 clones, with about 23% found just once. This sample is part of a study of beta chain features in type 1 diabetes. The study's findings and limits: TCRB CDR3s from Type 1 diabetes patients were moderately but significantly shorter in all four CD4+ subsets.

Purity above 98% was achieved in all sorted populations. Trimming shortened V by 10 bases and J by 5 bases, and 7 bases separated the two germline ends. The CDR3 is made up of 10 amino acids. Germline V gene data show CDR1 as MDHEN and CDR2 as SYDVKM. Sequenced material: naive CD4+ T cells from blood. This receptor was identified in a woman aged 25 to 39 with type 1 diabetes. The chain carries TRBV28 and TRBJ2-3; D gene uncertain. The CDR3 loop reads CATREDTQYF. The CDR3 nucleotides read TGTGCCACCCGAGAAGATACGCAGTATTTT.